The T cell receptor beta chain under discussion was sequenced for a study of early T cells in non-severe SARS-CoV-2 infection (dated by TCRdb to 2020 to 2022). For context, the study as a whole: Bulk RNA from unsorted whole blood was used for TCR sequencing, so alpha and beta chains could not be paired. What the authors observed across the whole study: VDJdb matching was skewed toward anti-spike CD8 responses and likely underestimated virus-specific expansions by missing private and CD4 specificities.

This was a case-control study nested in a cohort of healthcare workers in London, UK, who had nasopharyngeal swab PCR tests and blood samples taken every week. Healthcare workers were recruited during the week of the UK lockdown, between 23 and 31 March 2020, and followed weekly for up to roughly 15 weeks. Library method: 5' RACE. The sequencer was a NextSeq 500. The TCR library protocol attached unique molecular identifiers to individual cDNA molecules to correct for sequencing error and PCR bias. Sequencing covered both TCR alpha and beta chains, and within each sample the abundances of alpha and beta sequences were tightly co-correlated. The authors' analysis ran thus. Decombinator V4 was used to annotate TCR sequences for V gene, J gene and CDR3. Expanded TCRs were defined as changing significantly between any two time points under a Poisson model with p below 0.0001. TCR abundances were normalised to the total number of TCRs sequenced in each sample and reported as counts per million. MAIT TCRs were defined by TRAV1-2 paired with TRAJ12, TRAJ20 or TRAJ33, and iNKT TCRs by TRAV10 paired with TRAJ18. VDJdb, accessed 1 November 2021, was searched for CMV, EBV and SARS-CoV-2 annotated TCRs, excluding TCRs annotated for multiple antigens. The public reads were reanalyzed by TCRdb: fastp trimming at Q25, MiXCR alignment, in-frame beta chains only. Each CDR3 protein appears once, grouped with its most common genes and DNA. The V and J calls were determined by TCRdb, not by the authors. The sample has more than 80,000 distinct CDR3 sequences on record, roughly 15% of them singletons. Clones ranked in the top ten supply roughly 1.3% of the sample.

As encoded in the germline V gene, CDR1 is MDHEN while CDR2 is SYDVKM. The CDR3 contains 14 residues, cysteine and phenylalanine counted. This entry keeps only the CDR3 DNA: 42 bases, framed from base 1. The V and J ends are trimmed by 6 bases and 4 bases, leaving 16 bases between them. Remarks on this clonotype: Its antigen is not yet known. Base quality data are lacking; no much larger clone is found one base away.

The sequence was collected from an adult who was a healthcare worker with PCR-confirmed SARS-CoV-2 infection or an uninfected control (not recorded which). The sample consisted of whole blood. The chain is made from TRBV28 and TRBJ2-7, with the identity of the D gene unclear. The CDR3 protein: CASSKDLILYEQYF. The bases are TGTGCCAGCAGCAAGGACCTGATCCTATACGAGCAGTACTTC.